Presented here are 29 T cell receptor beta chains from one specimen sequenced in a study of long-term antiretroviral therapy in people with HIV. Run at survey level, the immunoSEQ assay was version v3.0. Profiled with immunoSEQ multiplex PCR; TCRdb holds only in-frame clones, not every one. The sample shows tens of thousands of clones, 80% to 85% of them seen only once. Sequenced here: unsorted PBMCs, sampled 0.1 years before starting antiretroviral therapy. The receptors derive from a man aged 40-49 years with HIV.

V gene TRBV27 combines with J gene TRBJ1-4; 7 nucleotides agree with TRBD1. The J segment lost 10 bases and the V segment lost 0 bases, leaving 14 bases of the junction unmatched. The CDR3 loop spans 17 amino acids. Germline CDR1 is MNHEY and CDR2 is SMNVEV (reference sequence). The CDR3 region has the DNA TGTGCCAGCAGTTTATCCGCCGGGACAGTTCAGGGGGGAAAACTGTTTTTT. It yields the protein CASSLSAGTVQGGKLFF.

The chain joins TRBV6-5 to TRBJ1-4, with a tentative D call TRBD1 (5 bases). The CDR3 spans 14 residues. Looked up from germline, CDR1 is MNHEY and CDR2 is SVGAGI. The V and J ends lost 2 bases and 8 bases respectively, with 12 bases between them. The CDR3 nucleotides are TGTGCCAGCAGTTACGGAAGGGGAAAAGAAAAACTGTTTTTT. This codes for CASSYGRGKEKLFF.

The rearrangement uses TRBV30 and TRBJ1-3; 7 bases match TRBD1. Looked up from germline, CDR1 is GTSNPN and CDR2 is SVGIG (reference sequence). The trim removed 4 bases at V and 4 bases at J, leaving 7 bases unmatched. CDR3 size: 14 residues. CDR3 coding DNA: TGTGCCTGGACACAAGGGGGCACGGGAAACACCATATATTTT. It encodes CAWTQGGTGNTIYF.

The chain combines TRBV5-1 with TRBJ1-1; no reliable D call. The ends were cut back, 0 bases at V and 7 bases at J, with 25 bases in the middle. CDR1 is SGHRS and CDR2 is YFSETQ in the germline V gene. This CDR3 region has 18 residues. CDR3 loop: CASSLARVSRRYPIEAFF. DNA for the CDR3: TGCGCCAGCAGCTTGGCCCGAGTTAGCCGGCGCTATCCTATTGAAGCTTTCTTT.

This clone has a handful of counts. This chain joins TRBV4-3 and TRBJ1-4; maybe TRBD1 (5 bases). The V end was cut by 4 bases, the J end by 5 bases, with 17 bases between. The length of the CDR3 is 16 residues. CDR1 and CDR2 from the germline V gene are LGHNA and YSLEER. CDR3 loop: CASSPVGRGRNEKLFF. CDR3 DNA: TGCGCCAGCAGCCCCGTCGGGAGGGGCCGGAATGAAAAACTGTTTTTT.

V gene TRBV1 combines with J gene TRBJ2-1. TRBV1 is a pseudogene. The CDR3 contains 15 residues. CDR3 bases: TGCACCAGCAGCCACGGCCGGACCCTCTACAATGAGCAGTTCTTC. Translating gives CTSSHGRTLYNEQFF.

V is TRBV9 and J is TRBJ2-7; 7 nucleotides match TRBD2. Germline trimming cut 2 bases from V and 4 bases from J; bases unmatched to any gene: 3. CDR1 is SGDLS and CDR2 is YYNGEE in the germline V gene. The CDR3 sequence is 13 residues long. The CDR3 DNA reads as TGTGCCAGCAGCGTTGGCGGGAGTTACGAGCAGTACTTC. The encoded protein is CASSVGGSYEQYF.

The chain joins TRBV5-4 to TRBJ2-7; 8 bases align to TRBD1. CDR3 length: 13 amino acids. V dropped 3 bases and J dropped 3; count of bases not matched to a gene: 2. In germline, CDR1 is SGHNT, CDR2 YYREEE (reference sequence). The CDR3 DNA reads as TGTGCCAGCAGCTCCAGGGGGCACTACGAGCAGTACTTC. Translating it yields CASSSRGHYEQYF.

This clone was observed a few times. The CDR3 loop reads CASSLEWGREQYF. The CDR3 DNA follows: TGTGCCAGCAGTTTAGAATGGGGGCGCGAGCAGTACTTC. This chain uses TRBV28 with TRBJ2-7, with D perhaps matching TRBD1 (6 bases). Germline loops: CDR1 MDHEN, CDR2 SYDVKM. V shed 2 bases and J shed 6 bases, with 11 bases lying between them. The CDR3 has 13 amino acids. Variable domain in full (rest from reference TRBV28 and TRBJ2-7): DVKVTQSSRYLVKRTGEKVFLECVQDMDHENMFWYRQDPGLGLRLIYFSYDVKMKEKGDIPEGYSVSREKKERFSLILESASTNQTSMYLCASSLEWGREQYFGPGTRLTVT.

This clone was seen only once. The rearrangement uses TRBV6-5 and TRBJ1-2; weak D call: TRBD1 (6 bases). CDR3 size: 14 residues. The germline V and J ends were trimmed by 3 bases and 7 bases, with 15 bases remaining between them. Per the germline V gene, CDR1 is MNHEY and CDR2 is SVGAGI. The CDR3 DNA reads TGTGCCAGCAGTTATCTGGGGAGGGGGGGTGGCTACACCTTC. It specifies CASSYLGRGGGYTF.

The V gene is TRBV7-9, the J gene TRBJ1-1, with D hard to call. Germline loops: CDR1 SEHNR, CDR2 FQNEAQ (reference sequence). The CDR3 is 12 amino acids. Trimming took off 5 bases at V and 5 bases at J, with 9 bases between the two ends. The DNA of the CDR3 is TGTGCCAGCAGCCCTTATGAAACTGAAGCTTTCTTT. This translates into CASSPYETEAFF.

This clone came up a few times. This rearrangement joins TRBV28 to TRBJ2-7, with 14 bases aligning to TRBD2. The CDR3 has 15 amino acids. Germline CDR1 is MDHEN and CDR2 is SYDVKM. J gave up 2 bases and V 7 bases, and 4 bases lay outside the gene matches. CDR3 protein: CASKTSGGGTYEQYF. As DNA, the CDR3 is TGTGCCAGCAAGACTAGCGGGGGGGGAACCTACGAGCAGTACTTC.

This clone qualifies as large. This chain connects TRBV7-2 to TRBJ1-1, with D hard to call. V lost 0 bases, J lost 8 bases, and 7 bases lay in between. This CDR3 contains 12 residues. Germline V CDR1 and CDR2: SGHTA, FQGNSA. The CDR3 loop reads CASSLAGPEAFF. The CDR3 bases are TGTGCCAGCAGCTTAGCAGGACCCGAAGCTTTCTTT.

The chain employs TRBV7-6 and TRBJ2-7; 8 bases align to TRBD1. CDR1 is SGHVS and CDR2 is FNYEAQ in the germline V gene. With V trimmed by 5 bases and J by 0 bases, 9 bases remained unmatched. This CDR3 is 16 amino acids long. CDR3 nucleotides: TGTGCCAGCAGCATAGGACAGGGTCGGGGCTCCTACGAGCAGTACTTC. Residues: CASSIGQGRGSYEQYF.

V gene TRBV29-1 combines with J gene TRBJ1-1, with 7 nucleotides matching TRBD1. CDR1 SQVTM and CDR2 ANQGSEA come from the germline V gene. The CDR3 totals 14 residues. V shed 6 bases, J shed 0 bases, and the junction held 7 bases outside the gene matches. CDR3 amino acids: CSVLDRSLNTEAFF. The DNA for the CDR3 is TGCAGCGTCCTGGACAGGTCGCTGAACACTGAAGCTTTCTTT.

V and J are TRBV28 and TRBJ2-3; either TRBD1 or TRBD2 may supply D (6 bases each). CDR3 length equals 15 residues. The V gene lost 5 bases and the J gene lost 6 bases, with 18 bases spanning the gap. Germline-derived CDR1 and CDR2 are MDHEN and SYDVKM. This CDR3 is CASSISGDQGDTQYF. The CDR3, as DNA: TGTGCCAGCAGTATTAGCGGAGATCAGGGGGATACGCAGTATTTT.

The V call is TRBV5-1, the J call TRBJ2-7; TRBD1 matches at 8 bases. There are 15 residues in the CDR3. V was pared by 4 bases and J by 3 bases, with 9 bases of the junction left unmatched. Looked up from germline, CDR1 is SGHRS and CDR2 is YFSETQ. CDR3 in DNA: TGCGCCAGCAGCGGCGCACAGGGGGTGGGCTACGAGCAGTACTTC. Translating it yields CASSGAQGVGYEQYF.

The genes are TRBV10-1 and TRBJ2-1; 8 positions match TRBD2. Germline V lookup: CDR1 WNHNN, CDR2 SYGVQD (reference sequence). J gave up 5 bases and V 6 bases, and 9 bases lay outside the gene matches. There are 15 residues in the CDR3. Written as DNA, the CDR3 is TGCGCCAGCAGCCCATGGCGGACTAGCAACAATGAGCAGTTCTTC. Amino acids: CASSPWRTSNNEQFF.

V and J are TRBV19 and TRBJ2-7; TRBD2 might be the D (5 bases). Germline lookup yields CDR1 LNHDA and CDR2 SQIVND (reference sequence). The germline V and J ends were trimmed by 4 bases and 9 bases, with 16 bases remaining between them. CDR3 length: 13 amino acids. CDR3 region: CASSTLPTAGQYF. The CDR3 nucleotides read TGTGCCAGTAGTACCCTACCCACGGCGGGGCAGTACTTC.

In this sample, this clone turned up once. The V and J genes are TRBV28 and TRBJ1-2; no reliable D call. The CDR3 has 14 residues. V was clipped by 4 bases and J by 4 bases, with 13 bases between them. The germline CDR1 and CDR2 sequences are MDHEN and SYDVKM. The CDR3 here is CASSSLAGPYGYTF. The CDR3 DNA reads as TGTGCCAGCAGTTCCCTTGCAGGCCCCTATGGCTACACCTTC.

In DNA, the CDR3 is TGCGCCAGCAGCTTGGACGTAAGCTCCTATAATTCACCCCTCCACTTT. Amino acid sequence: CASSLDVSSYNSPLHF. The chain joins TRBV5-1 to TRBJ1-6; D ambiguous. This CDR3 is 16 amino acids long. Trimming took 0 bases from V and 0 from J, leaving 7 bases between them. CDR1 is SGHRS, CDR2 YFSETQ, per germline.

The J gene is TRBJ1-1, the V gene TRBV7-3; D remains ambiguous. The V and J ends lost 5 bases and 4 bases respectively, with 20 bases between them. The CDR3 runs to 16 residues. Germline-derived CDR1 and CDR2 are SGHTA and FQGTGA. Here the CDR3 DNA reads TGTGCCAGCAGCCCCCAAATCGGGAAGGTAGGCACTGAAGCTTTCTTT. It is translated as CASSPQIGKVGTEAFF.

The chain employs TRBV28 and TRBJ2-7, with D perhaps TRBD1 (5 bases). This CDR3 contains 12 residues. V lost 8 bases and J lost 3, with 11 bases in between. Germline CDR1 reads MDHEN; CDR2 reads SYDVKM. In DNA, the CDR3 is TGTGCCAGCGGGCAGGGCGACTACGAGCAGTACTTC. This codes for CASGQGDYEQYF.

The gene calls are TRBV19 and TRBJ1-5, with D tentatively TRBD1 (5 bases). The CDR3 covers 14 residues. V shed 5 bases and J shed 6 bases, with 14 bases lying between them. CDR1 is LNHDA and CDR2 is SQIVND in the germline V gene (reference sequence). CDR3 DNA: TGTGCCAGTAGTTACAGGCGATTAAGTCAGCCCCAGCATTTT. As protein: CASSYRRLSQPQHF.

V usage is TRBV18 and J usage is TRBJ1-5; possibly TRBD1 for D (6 bases). V lost 5 bases to trimming and J lost 0 bases, with 20 bases between them. Germline V gene lookup returns CDR1 KGHSH and CDR2 LQKENI. This CDR3 is 18 amino acids long. The chain's CDR3 is CASSAGGGQTHSNQPQHF. The CDR3 coding sequence is TGTGCCAGCTCAGCTGGAGGGGGGCAGACTCATAGCAATCAGCCCCAGCATTTT.

The chain uses TRBV5-4 and TRBJ2-1; 9 bases are shared with TRBD2. The J segment lost 4 bases and the V segment lost 0 bases, leaving 5 bases of the junction unmatched. Per the germline V gene, CDR1 is SGHNT and CDR2 is YYREEE (reference sequence). CDR3 size: 16 residues. In DNA, the CDR3 is TGTGCCAGCAGCTTGGGAGGTAGCGGGGGTTACAATGAGCAGTTCTTC. This codes for CASSLGGSGGYNEQFF.

This rearrangement joins TRBV28 to TRBJ2-3; possibly TRBD2 for D (6 bases). Trimming shortened V by 10 bases and J by 3 bases, and 14 bases separated the two germline ends. From germline, CDR1 is MDHEN and CDR2 SYDVKM. This CDR3 has 13 residues. The CDR3 region has the DNA TGTGCCACCTCGGGGGACGGGACAGATACGCAGTATTTT. Its translation is CATSGDGTDTQYF.

V gene TRBV5-4 combines with J gene TRBJ2-3, with D perhaps TRBD1 or TRBD2 (5 bases each). The CDR3 is 15 amino acids. CDR1 and CDR2 (germline): SGHNT, YYREEE (reference sequence). With 2 bases removed from V and 2 bases from J, the gap between germline ends came to 12 bases. The CDR3 sequence is CASSFRLGTTDTQYF. The CDR3 DNA sequence: TGTGCCAGCAGCTTTAGGTTAGGGACCACAGATACGCAGTATTTT.

In its sample, this clone ranks as medium-sized. The chain carries TRBV30 and TRBJ1-2; D is undetermined. CDR3 size: 15 residues. Germline V gene data show CDR1 as GTSNPN and CDR2 as SVGIG (reference sequence). The V end was cut by 1 base, the J end by 4 bases, with 16 bases between. This CDR3 reads CAWSEGSWNFYGYTF. The CDR3 nucleotides read TGTGCCTGGAGTGAAGGGTCTTGGAACTTCTATGGCTACACCTTC.